This TCR beta chain is from a study of shared clonotypes between healthy human individuals. Findings and caveats of the study: Among donors, clonotype sharing was expected to be affected by sequencing depth.

Clones were read by immunoSEQ multiplex PCR, and TCRdb kept only the in-frame ones, dropping some. The repertoire consists of about 2 million clones, with over 85% occurring once and the leading ten covering around 1%. Deletions cut 5 bases from V and 2 bases from J, with 11 bases between. The CDR3 sequence is 13 residues long. Germline CDR1 SGHRS, CDR2 YFSETQ. Worth noting for this clone: Its antigen remains unknown.

The naive CD8 population came from CD45RO-negative cells selected for CCR7, without terminally differentiated effector memory CD45RA+ cells. The V call is TRBV5-1, the J call TRBJ2-7, with no clear D. The receptor's source is a young man in good health. Sequenced sample: naive CD8+ T cells sorted from blood. CDR3 amino acids: CASRPVDAYEQYF. CDR3 DNA: TGCGCCAGCAGACCCGTCGACGCCTACGAGCAGTACTTC.